The 16 T cell receptor beta chains in this list originate from one sample, sequenced in a study of T cell repertoires in ileal Crohn's disease. Measured with immunoSEQ multiplex PCR; TCRdb has only the in-frame clones, and not every one. The table has some 15,000 clones, less than 90% seen once. The sample was ileal tissue. These receptor sequences come from an adult with Crohn's disease.

The chain joins TRBV14 to TRBJ2-6; 10 bases are a match to TRBD1. The CDR3 length is 17 residues. Germline CDR1 is SGHDN and CDR2 is FVKESK. V was pared by 5 bases and J by 0 bases, with 4 bases of the junction left unmatched. The CDR3 region is CASSSRTGGSGANVLTF. The CDR3 DNA follows: TGTGCCAGCAGCTCTCGGACAGGGGGCTCTGGGGCCAACGTCCTGACTTTC.

The V and J genes are TRBV9 and TRBJ1-3; maybe TRBD1 (5 bases). The germline V gene encodes CDR1 SGDLS and CDR2 YYNGEE. The V end was cut by 4 bases, the J end by 5 bases, with 16 bases between. CDR3 length: 15 residues. The DNA for the CDR3 is TGTGCCAGCAGCCCTCACCAGGGTTTGAGAAACACCATATATTTT. Protein product: CASSPHQGLRNTIYF.

The chain combines TRBV7-9 with TRBJ2-3; weak D call: TRBD2 (5 bases). This CDR3 has 16 amino acids. The V gene's germline CDR1 is SEHNR and CDR2 FQNEAQ (reference sequence). V lost 5 bases and J lost 2, with 17 bases in between. The chain's CDR3 is CASSQLQTTPTDTQYF. In nucleotides, the CDR3 is TGTGCCAGCAGCCAGCTCCAGACTACGCCCACAGATACGCAGTATTTT.

This chain uses TRBV4-1 with TRBJ2-3, with 14 bases lining up with TRBD2. The CDR3 totals 17 residues. Germline values: CDR1 MGHRA, CDR2 YSYEKL. The ends lost 4 bases at V and 2 bases at J; junction bases unmatched: 5. The DNA of the CDR3 is TGCGCCAGCAGCCTCGGGACTAGCGGGAGTAACACAGATACGCAGTATTTT. Protein sequence: CASSLGTSGSNTDTQYF.

The V call is TRBV4-1, the J call TRBJ1-1; TRBD1 agrees at 11 bases. The CDR3 has 15 residues. J was trimmed by 5 bases and V by 3 bases; bases with no gene match: 5. Per germline, CDR1 MGHRA and CDR2 YSYEKL. The CDR3 DNA follows: TGCGCCAGCAGCCATTCGGGACAGGGGGAAACTGAAGCTTTCTTT. Its protein product is CASSHSGQGETEAFF.

The CDR3, as DNA: TGTGCCAGCAGCTTTGAGGGTTCTAGGAAAGAGACCCAGTACTTC. This gives the protein CASSFEGSRKETQYF. The chain couples TRBV7-2 to TRBJ2-5; tentative D call: TRBD2 (5 bases). The V and J ends lost 3 bases and 3 bases respectively, with 14 bases between them. The CDR3 length is 15 residues. The germline gives CDR1 SGHTA, CDR2 FQGNSA.

This chain links TRBV30 with TRBJ1-6, with D unclear. Germline V CDR1 and CDR2: GTSNPN, SVGIG (reference sequence). Trimming removed 2 bases from V and 6 bases from J, with 11 bases in between. This CDR3 spans 14 amino acids. The CDR3 DNA reads TGTGCCTGGAGTATCCCGATGAGTAATTCACCCCTCCACTTT. Translated, it gives CAWSIPMSNSPLHF.

The chain is built from TRBV5-6 and TRBJ1-3; perhaps TRBD1 as D (5 bases). Germline-derived CDR1 and CDR2 are SGHDT and YYEEEE. The CDR3 contains 17 residues. V lost 0 bases and J lost 0, with 13 bases in between. The CDR3 region is CASSLGVGQASGNTIYF. CDR3 in DNA: TGTGCCAGCAGCTTGGGAGTGGGGCAGGCCTCTGGAAACACCATATATTTT.

Only a few counts were recorded for this clone. CDR3 coding DNA: TGTGCCAGCAGCTTGGACTTGGATAATTCACCCCTCCACTTT. Amino acids: CASSLDLDNSPLHF. V gene TRBV7-9 combines with J gene TRBJ1-6; D remains unclear. V gave up 3 bases and J gave up 5 bases, with 8 bases separating them. Looked up from germline, CDR1 is SEHNR and CDR2 is FQNEAQ (reference sequence). This CDR3 region has 14 residues.

This rearrangement joins TRBV7-2 to TRBJ2-3; TRBD2 agrees at 11 bases. The V gene end was trimmed by 1 base and the J gene end by 4 bases; junction bases not matched to a gene: 1. Germline V gives CDR1 SGHTA, CDR2 FQGNSA. This CDR3 has 15 residues. The CDR3 sequence is CASSLGLAGPDTQYF. The DNA for the CDR3 is TGTGCCAGCAGCTTAGGACTAGCGGGACCAGATACGCAGTATTTT. Together with reference TRBV7-2 and TRBJ2-3, the CDR3 gives the full variable domain: GAGVSQSPSNKVTEKGKDVELRCDPISGHTALYWYRQSLGQGLEFLIYFQGNSAPDKSGLPSDRFSAERTGGSVSTLTIQRTQQEDSAVYLCASSLGLAGPDTQYFGPGTRLTVL.

The chain employs TRBV29-1 and TRBJ2-7; D may be TRBD2 (5 bases). Germline lookup yields CDR1 SQVTM and CDR2 ANQGSEA. The ends were cut back, 4 bases at V and 1 base at J, with 17 bases in the middle. This CDR3 region has 15 residues. Written as DNA, the CDR3 is TGCAGCGTTGTCTGGTGGGGAGCGGTATCCTACGAGCAGTACTTC. Translated: CSVVWWGAVSYEQYF.

This clone was counted a few times. This specimen includes other DNA sequences encoding the same CDR3. The chain has TRBV7-2 and TRBJ1-6; TRBD1 aligns across 7 bases. The germline V gene has CDR1 SGHTA and CDR2 FQGNSA. The ends lost 4 bases at V and 6 bases at J; junction bases unmatched: 6. CDR3 length equals 15 residues. The CDR3 is CASSSRQGSNSPLHF. The CDR3 DNA follows: TGTGCCAGCAGCTCCCGACAGGGCAGTAATTCACCCCTCCACTTT.

The chain employs TRBV28 and TRBJ1-2; D is undetermined. This CDR3 is 11 amino acids long. Trimming left V 10 bases short and J 8 bases short, with 14 bases between. The V gene's germline CDR1 is MDHEN and CDR2 SYDVKM. The CDR3 sequence: CATRGGKGYTF. The DNA of the CDR3 is TGTGCCACCCGGGGAGGCAAAGGCTACACCTTC.

This clone has a handful of counts. The rearrangement uses TRBV10-1 and TRBJ2-5; D might be TRBD2 (5 bases). Germline CDR1 and CDR2: WNHNN and SYGVQD (reference sequence). Trimming stripped 3 bases from V and 4 bases from J, with 12 bases between. CDR3 length equals 14 residues. CDR3 sequence: CASSDLAGLETQYF. CDR3 coding DNA: TGCGCCAGCAGTGACCTCGCGGGCTTAGAGACCCAGTACTTC.

The CDR3: CATSRGAGTEAFF. As DNA, the CDR3 is TGTGCCACCAGCAGAGGGGCCGGTACTGAAGCTTTCTTT. The rearrangement uses TRBV15 and TRBJ1-1; no firm D call. The CDR3 sequence is 13 residues long. Trimming removed 1 base from V and 5 bases from J, with 8 bases in between. Germline V gene data show CDR1 as LNHNV and CDR2 as YYDKDF (reference sequence).

The J gene is TRBJ1-4, the V gene TRBV28, with 9 bases matching TRBD1. Germline CDR1 and CDR2: MDHEN and SYDVKM. The CDR3 extends over 16 amino acids. Losses at the gene ends were 4 bases for V and 11 bases for J; bases not matched to a gene: 14. The CDR3 loop reads CASSSPPGTGIGKLFF. The DNA of the CDR3 is TGTGCCAGCAGTTCGCCTCCCGGGACAGGGATTGGGAAACTGTTTTTT. Complete variable domain (other parts from reference TRBV28 and TRBJ1-4): DVKVTQSSRYLVKRTGEKVFLECVQDMDHENMFWYRQDPGLGLRLIYFSYDVKMKEKGDIPEGYSVSREKKERFSLILESASTNQTSMYLCASSSPPGTGIGKLFFGSGTQLSVL.